This T cell receptor (beta chain) comes out of a study of CD8 T cells in ankylosing spondylitis. Regarding the study as a whole: Within peripheral blood, clones linked to disease were CD8+ and relatively rare. Disease-linked clones reportedly showed significant enrichment in matched ankylosing spondylitis synovial fluid. Characteristic of ankylosing spondylitis blood, it appeared, was a TCR beta motif comprising about eight highly homologous variants.

Germline V CDR1 and CDR2: SGHTA, FQGNSA. V lost 3 bases, J lost 1 base, and 1 base lay in between. The CDR3 is 12 amino acids. As the method for making TCR beta libraries, quantitative 5'-RACE with molecular barcodes was used. TCRdb re-called the 5' RACE reads with MiXCR, one entry per CDR3 protein. The table has 450,000 to 550,000 distinct CDR3 sequences, about 5.4% seen once; the top ten hold around 3.5%. This clonotype was detected many times. What it recognizes is unknown. The chain carries TRBV7-2 and TRBJ2-1; D unresolved. This sequence originates from a male donor with ankylosing spondylitis. Input material: blood, either unsorted or a sorted T cell fraction (not recorded which). The CDR3 DNA reads as TGTGCCAGCAGCTTGTCCTACAATGAGCAGTTCTTC. This sequence encodes CASSLSYNEQFF.